The sequence of this T cell receptor (beta chain) was determined in a study of blood T cell repertoires in COVID-19. Study at large: From T cells, B-cell-depleted T cells, or PBMCs came the material, which was cDNA or gDNA.

Across about two dozen US areas, participants ranged in age from about 18 to 100 years. Cohorts were determined from participant-reported clinical history. Sequencing was performed with immunoSEQ multiplex PCR; in TCRdb, only in-frame clones are kept and a portion is missing. The sample includes 400,000 or so clones, 75% to 90% of them seen just once. From germline, CDR1 is MGHRA and CDR2 YSYEKL. V was shortened by 0 bases and J by 8 bases, with 11 bases between the two germline ends. The CDR3 totals 14 residues. The gene calls are TRBV4-1 and TRBJ2-1, with D tentatively TRBD1 (6 bases). Sequencing was carried out using PBMCs or T cells enriched from blood (not recorded which). The TCR comes from a man between 25 and 39 years old who had recovered from COVID-19. Here the CDR3 reads CASSQDNRVDEQFF. CDR3 DNA: TGCGCCAGCAGCCAAGATAACAGGGTCGATGAGCAGTTCTTC.